This TCR beta chain was captured by sequencing in a study of spatial heterogeneity in lung cancer. On the study more broadly: In tumor regions, TCR transcript counts tracked strongly with a T cell module score from matched bulk RNA-seq.

Regarding the study as a whole: Expanded intratumoral alpha and beta TCR counts tracked tumor mutation counts.

This clonotype was seen a handful of times. No antigen is known for it. V lost 3 bases to trimming and J lost 6 bases, with 18 bases between them. CDR1 and CDR2 (germline): DFQATT, SNEGSKA (reference sequence). The length of the CDR3 is 14 residues. Time point in this sample: sample taken at primary tumor resection. The donors were 70 or so patients with non-small cell lung cancer that was early-stage and untreated. Without sorting, whole RNA was sequenced from tumor, nontumor lung or frozen PBMC. The presence of a unique molecular identifier marked each TCR cDNA molecule. TCRdb independently ran MiXCR on the 5' RACE reads; one entry per CDR3 protein. This table holds 15,000 or so distinct CDR3 sequences, roughly 7.3% found once.

The input for sequencing was lung tumor tissue, taken at surgery. The chain uses TRBV20-1 and TRBJ2-7; D is possibly TRBD2 (6 bases). This TCR derives from a male donor with early-stage non-small cell lung cancer. The CDR3 DNA sequence: TGCAGTGCTAGGGGTTGGCGGGACCCAGCCGAGCAGTACTTC. Translation: CSARGWRDPAEQYF.